Listed below are T cell receptor beta chains from one sample, sequenced in a study of CD8 T cells in ankylosing spondylitis. TCRdb re-called the 5' RACE reads through MiXCR, storing one row per CDR3 protein. The sample contains about 130,000 distinct CDR3 sequences, 6% to 8.5% of which appear only once. The material sequenced was blood, either unsorted or a sorted T cell fraction (not recorded which). The source of these receptors is a female donor with ankylosing spondylitis or in good health (not recorded which). Both conserved end residues are part of each CDR3. D genes are given only for firm matches. Size is stated for part of the rows, as once, few or many counts, or as a class when the clone is expanded.

j_call	v_call	clone_size	d_call	cdr3_nt	cdr3_aa
TRBJ2-3	TRBV6-2/TRBV6-3	few	TRBD1	TGTGCCAGCCGAGGGACAGGGGGCACAGATACGCAGTATTTT	CASRGTGGTDTQYF
TRBJ1-1	TRBV20-1	many	.	TGCAGTGCACCCCGGGACGCTGCTTTCTTT	CSAPRDAAFF
TRBJ2-1	TRBV3-1	.	.	TGTGCCAGCAGCCAAAGGGAATATGAGCAGTTCTTC	CASSQREYEQFF
TRBJ1-1	TRBV5-1	many	.	TGCGCCAGCAGCTTGGTTTGGCGACGGAACACTGAAGCTTTCTTT	CASSLVWRRNTEAFF
TRBJ2-7	TRBV12-3/TRBV12-4	many	TRBD1	TGTGCCAGCAGTCGGTCGACAGGGGTTACCTACGAGCAGTACTTC	CASSRSTGVTYEQYF
TRBJ2-3	TRBV12-3/TRBV12-4	many	TRBD2	TGTGCCAGCAGTCCGGGACTAGCGGGGGATACGCAGTATTTT	CASSPGLAGDTQYF
TRBJ2-1	TRBV7-3	many	TRBD2	TGTGCCAGCAGCTTAGGCCCGGGGGGGTTAGGTAATGAGCAGTTCTTC	CASSLGPGGLGNEQFF
TRBJ2-1	TRBV11-2	many	.	TGTGCCAGCAGCCCCATAAGCGGGCCCGCCTACAATGAGCAGTTCTTC	CASSPISGPAYNEQFF
TRBJ2-3	TRBV24-1	many	TRBD1	TGTGCCACCAGTGACCCTGCCCAGGGGGCAGATACGCAGTATTTT	CATSDPAQGADTQYF
TRBJ2-1	TRBV7-9	.	TRBD2	TGTGCCAGCAGCGCGAGGGGGACGCGGGAGGATGAGCAGTTCTTC	CASSARGTREDEQFF
TRBJ1-1	TRBV7-3	many	.	TGTGCCAGCAGCCCCGTACAACAGGGTGTAGCTTTCTTT	CASSPVQQGVAFF
TRBJ1-6	TRBV20-1	many	.	TGCAGTGCTAGAGATCAGGGAGGGAATTCACCCCTCCACTTT	CSARDQGGNSPLHF
TRBJ2-7	TRBV20-1	many	.	TGCAGTGCTAGGGTGGCCCTAACCTACGAGCAGTACTTC	CSARVALTYEQYF
TRBJ2-3	TRBV20-1	many	TRBD1	TGCAGTGCTCGGGGACAGGGCTCAGATACGCAGTATTTT	CSARGQGSDTQYF
TRBJ2-3	TRBV29-1	many	TRBD2	TGCAGCGCTCTCGGTTCTAGCGGGTTCACAGATACGCAGTATTTT	CSALGSSGFTDTQYF
TRBJ2-7	TRBV12-3/TRBV12-4	many	.	TGTGCCAGCAGCCTAATGTCCGTGCGGCACGAGCAGTACTTC	CASSLMSVRHEQYF
TRBJ2-7	TRBV6-2/TRBV6-3	.	.	TGTGCCAGTCGATCTGGTATCTCCTACGAGCAGTACTTC	CASRSGISYEQYF
TRBJ1-4	TRBV5-1	many	TRBD1	TGCGCCAGCAGCTTGGGGCAGGGGGGAGCTAATGAAAAACTGTTTTTT	CASSLGQGGANEKLFF
TRBJ1-1	TRBV6-6	many	.	TGTGCCAGCAGTTACGTTAATGAAGCTTTCTTT	CASSYVNEAFF
TRBJ1-2	TRBV27	.	.	TGTGCCAGCAGTCCCCGGGCAGGAGCTAACTATGGCTACACCTTC	CASSPRAGANYGYTF
TRBJ2-3	TRBV28	many	.	TGTGCCAGCAGTTTTTTATTAGGGAACTCCCCGACGCAGTATTTT	CASSFLLGNSPTQYF
TRBJ2-3	TRBV7-2	many	.	TGTGCCAGCAGCCAGCTCCCGGGGACTACGCAGTATTTT	CASSQLPGTTQYF
TRBJ1-6	TRBV7-7	many	.	TGTGCTAGCTCTCCTGGGTTCGGTTCACCCCTCCACTTT	CASSPGFGSPLHF
TRBJ2-5	TRBV5-1	.	.	TGCGCCAGCAGCTCCAATCTTCAGGGCAGGGGGGGAGAGACCCAGTACTTC	CASSSNLQGRGGETQYF
TRBJ2-3	TRBV3-1	.	TRBD2	TGTGCCACCAGCCAAGCGGGACTAGCGGGGCCAACAGATACGCAGTATTTT	CATSQAGLAGPTDTQYF
TRBJ2-7	TRBV20-1	.	TRBD2	TGCAGTGCTAGAAGGGAGGCGGGGGGTCACTACGAGCAGTACTTC	CSARREAGGHYEQYF
TRBJ1-2	TRBV6-6	many	TRBD1	TGTGCGGGAGGACAGGGGGAGGAATATGGCTACACCTTC	CAGGQGEEYGYTF
TRBJ1-5	TRBV4-1	many	.	TGCGCCAGCAGCCATTTTCAAGCCTCCCTAGGTCAGCCCCAGCATTTT	CASSHFQASLGQPQHF
TRBJ2-3	TRBV5-1	many	.	TGCGCCAGCAGCTTGGAAGGCAGCACAGATACGCAGTATTTT	CASSLEGSTDTQYF
TRBJ1-1	TRBV29-1	many	TRBD1	TGCAGCGTGGACGACAGGGCGGGCACTGAAGCTTTCTTT	CSVDDRAGTEAFF
TRBJ2-2	TRBV11-3	many	TRBD2	TGTGCCAGCAGCTTAGTTGGTAGCGGGGGGGGACTAACTACCACGAACACCGGGGAGCTGTTTTTT	CASSLVGSGGGLTTTNTGELFF
TRBJ1-5	TRBV2	many	TRBD1	TGTGCCAGCAGCTCAGGGGGCCCCCAGCATTTT	CASSSGGPQHF
TRBJ1-1	TRBV20-1	many	.	TGCAGTGCTCGGACGGCGATGAACACTGAAGCTTTCTTT	CSARTAMNTEAFF
TRBJ1-2	TRBV12-3/TRBV12-4	many	TRBD1	TGTGCCAGCAGGACGACAGGGTTTACCGGACCGCATGGCTACACCTTC	CASRTTGFTGPHGYTF
TRBJ1-1	TRBV30	.	.	TGTGCCTGGAGTCCCCTAGGGGGGGGCCCGAGGACTGAAGCTTTCTTT	CAWSPLGGGPRTEAFF
TRBJ2-3	TRBV5-6	many	.	TGTGCCAGCAGCTTGTGGGATAATCCAGATACGCAGTATTTT	CASSLWDNPDTQYF
TRBJ2-1	TRBV9	many	.	TGTGCCAGCAGCCCGAGCCCCCGCCTAGCGAGCAATGAGCAGTTCTTC	CASSPSPRLASNEQFF
TRBJ1-2	TRBV15	many	.	TGTGCCACCAGCAGTCGAGGTGGATCCTACACCTTC	CATSSRGGSYTF
TRBJ2-2	TRBV3-1	many	.	TGTGCCAGCAGCCGACGCGGCGAAGGGACCGGGGAGCTGTTTTTT	CASSRRGEGTGELFF
TRBJ2-1	TRBV9	once	.	TGTGCCAGCAGCGTAGGTTTGTTCAGGGGACGCTATCTCTACAATGAGCAGTTCTTC	CASSVGLFRGRYLYNEQFF
TRBJ1-2	TRBV5-6	few	.	TGTGCCAGCAGCTTGGATGGGGGCGCGCGGAACTATGGCTACACCTTC	CASSLDGGARNYGYTF
TRBJ1-2	TRBV7-9	.	.	TGTGCCAGCAGCTTAGAGGAGGGGGACACCTTC	CASSLEEGDTF
TRBJ1-2	TRBV2	many	.	TGTGCCAGCAGTGACATAGGGAGCGATGGCTACACCTTC	CASSDIGSDGYTF
TRBJ2-5	TRBV5-1	many	TRBD1	TGCGCCAGCAGCTCCTCCGGGACAGTACAAGAGACCCAGTACTTC	CASSSSGTVQETQYF
TRBJ1-1	TRBV3-1	many	.	TGTGCCAGCAGCCAAGTCGGAGGAATTGAAGCTTTCTTT	CASSQVGGIEAFF
TRBJ2-5	TRBV15	many	.	TGTGCCACCAGCAGGAGATACGACAGCCAAGAGACCCAGTACTTC	CATSRRYDSQETQYF
TRBJ1-3	TRBV9	many	.	TGTGCCAGCAGCGGGGAGGTCTCTGGAAACACCATATATTTT	CASSGEVSGNTIYF
TRBJ1-6	TRBV5-1	many	TRBD1	TGCGCCAGCAGCTATGACAGGGGTAATTCACCCCTCCACTTT	CASSYDRGNSPLHF
TRBJ1-2	TRBV4-2	few	.	TGTGCCAGCAGCCCCCTTAACCGGGGGGCCTATGGCTACACCTTC	CASSPLNRGAYGYTF
TRBJ1-5	TRBV29-1	.	.	TGCAGCGTCACTCAGATGGGCGGCAGGGTGACAGATACGCAGCATTTT	CSVTQMGGRVTDTQHF
TRBJ2-2	TRBV6-1	many	.	TGTGCCAGCAGTGGGGACGTGAACACCGGGGAGCTGTTTTTT	CASSGDVNTGELFF
TRBJ1-5	TRBV2	.	.	TGTACCAGCAGTGAACCAGGGATCAAGAGTCAGCCCCAGCATTTT	CTSSEPGIKSQPQHF
TRBJ2-1	TRBV20-1	many	TRBD1	TGCAGTGCTAGAGGGGGGACAGGGGATACGTACAATGAGCAGTTCTTC	CSARGGTGDTYNEQFF
TRBJ2-3	TRBV27	many	.	TGTGCCAGCAGTTTTCTCGGCACAGATACGCAGTATTTT	CASSFLGTDTQYF
TRBJ1-1	TRBV11-2	many	.	TGTGCCAGCAGCCTAGCGGGCGGAATGAACACTGAAGCTTTCTTT	CASSLAGGMNTEAFF
TRBJ1-1	TRBV29-1	many	.	TGCAGCGTTGAAGAGGGTATGGACACTGAAGCTTTCTTT	CSVEEGMDTEAFF
TRBJ2-1	TRBV7-2	many	.	TGTGCCAGCAGCTGGGGGTTCTCCTACAATGAGCAGTTCTTC	CASSWGFSYNEQFF